This TCR beta chain originates from a study of T-cell memory formation after mild COVID-19. Study-level results: Clones shrinking from day 15 to 85 showed even CD4/CD8 mixes; later expanders tilted CD4+. Whether second-wave clones peaking at day 37 were SARS-CoV-2 specific went unconfirmed. CD4+ clones that contracted lay mainly in CM and EM; CD8+ ones lay in EMRA.

V lost 5 bases and J 4 bases, leaving 6 bases between the germline ends. Germline V gene sequence: CDR1 SGHTA, CDR2 FQGNSA. This CDR3 spans 11 amino acids. On this clonotype: Its antigen is still unknown.

TCRdb independently ran MiXCR on the 5' RACE reads; one entry per CDR3 protein. Here the sample spans approximately 180,000 distinct CDR3 sequences, 16% being singletons. V gene TRBV7-2 combines with J gene TRBJ2-7; D is unresolved. The clonotype originates from an adult woman who had mild COVID-19 (a few samples of this study predate the infection). Cell type and time point are not known. Sequencing used PBMCs or a T cell subset sorted from them (not recorded which). The CDR3 bases are TGTGCCAGCAGCAAGAAGTACGAGCAGTACTTC. This encodes CASSKKYEQYF.